A selection of T cell receptor beta chains follows, all from one sample in a study of T-cell memory formation after mild COVID-19. A single record per CDR3 protein comes from TCRdb applying MiXCR to the 5' RACE reads. The data contain roughly 400,000 distinct CDR3 sequences, 16% of them singletons. Sequencing was done on a sample of PBMCs or a T cell subset sorted from them (not recorded which). These receptor sequences come from a man aged 18-30 years who had mild COVID-19 (a few samples of this study predate the infection). Cell type and time point are not known. Each CDR3 is given with its conserved first and last residue. D genes are given only for firm matches. Only part of the rows carry a size: once, few, many, or a class if the clone is expanded.

TRBV6-6	.	TRBJ2-3	.	TGTGCCAGCAGTTACTCTTGGGACACCAATACGCAGTATTTT	CASSYSWDTNTQYF
TRBV5-1	few	TRBJ1-2	.	TGCGCCAGCAGCTTGGACGTGCAGGGCCGCACCTTC	CASSLDVQGRTF
TRBV5-1	many	TRBJ2-1	.	TGCGCCAGCTCCAGAAGCGCCGGTGTCGATGAGCAGTTCTTC	CASSRSAGVDEQFF
TRBV11-3	.	TRBJ2-3	.	TGTGCCAGCAGACAGACAGGCACAGATACGCAGTATTTT	CASRQTGTDTQYF
TRBV6-2/TRBV6-3	.	TRBJ2-7	.	TGTGCCATCAGCAGGGGTGGGACATCAGGATCGTACGAGCAGTACTTC	CAISRGGTSGSYEQYF
TRBV20-1	.	TRBJ2-5	.	TGCAGTGCTAGGCAGGACCCAACCCAAGAGACCCAGTACTTC	CSARQDPTQETQYF
TRBV4-2	few	TRBJ2-1	.	TGTGCCAGCAGCCAAGAAGGTTTCGGAGACAATGAGCAGTTCTTC	CASSQEGFGDNEQFF
TRBV4-3	.	TRBJ2-5	TRBD2	TGCGCCAGCAGCCCCTACCTCCCTAGCGGGGACATCCAAGAGACCCAGTACTTC	CASSPYLPSGDIQETQYF
TRBV20-1	many	TRBJ2-3	.	TGCAGTGCTAGAGGGCCCACAGATACGCAGTATTTT	CSARGPTDTQYF
TRBV29-1	.	TRBJ2-3	.	TGCAGCGTTAACCCCGGACCTTCAGATACGCAGTATTTT	CSVNPGPSDTQYF
TRBV5-1	few	TRBJ2-7	TRBD1	TGCGCCAGCAGCTTGACGGGGGACAGGGGTAGAGACGAGCAGTACTTC	CASSLTGDRGRDEQYF
TRBV7-2	many	TRBJ2-3	TRBD2	TGTGCGAGCGGGGGGGCCTCAGATACGCAGTATTTT	CASGGASDTQYF
TRBV5-4	.	TRBJ2-1	TRBD1	TGTGCCAGCAGCTTGGGTCTTCGGGGACAGGGGGCGATGTACAATGAGCAGTTCTTC	CASSLGLRGQGAMYNEQFF
TRBV5-1	.	TRBJ2-3	TRBD2	TGCGCCAGCAGCCCGGGGGGTGGGACTTCAGATACGCAGTATTTT	CASSPGGGTSDTQYF
TRBV4-1	many	TRBJ1-6	.	TGCGCCAGCAGCCAACAGGGGAATTCACCCCTCCACTTT	CASSQQGNSPLHF
TRBV20-1	few	TRBJ2-2	.	TGCAGTGCTAGTTCCAGGGAGGTTCGGGAGCTGTTTTTT	CSASSREVRELFF
TRBV27	.	TRBJ1-2	.	TGTGCCAGCAGTTTTAACCGGGCGGAGGGCTACACCTTC	CASSFNRAEGYTF
TRBV7-3	few	TRBJ2-2	.	TGTGCCAGCAGCCCGTTGCCCACGAACACCGGGGAGCTGTTTTTT	CASSPLPTNTGELFF
TRBV7-9	few	TRBJ1-6	.	TGTGCCAGCAGTTCCACTAATTCACCCCTCCACTTT	CASSSTNSPLHF
TRBV7-2	.	TRBJ1-1	.	TGTGCCAGCAGCTTTTTTCGGGACACTGAAGCTTTCTTT	CASSFFRDTEAFF
TRBV7-2	few	TRBJ2-2	.	TGTGCCAGCTGGGGTCCGGGACGCCTCACCGGGGAGCTGTTTTTT	CASWGPGRLTGELFF
TRBV6-5	.	TRBJ2-1	TRBD2	TGTGCCAGCAGCATAAGACTAGCGGGGGGGTACAATGAGCAGTTCTTC	CASSIRLAGGYNEQFF
TRBV4-2	few	TRBJ1-5	TRBD1	TGTGCCAGCAGCCACGAGACAGGGGTAAGCCAGCCCCAGCATTTT	CASSHETGVSQPQHF
TRBV4-3	many	TRBJ2-3	.	TGCGCCAGCAGCCCGTCTTGGGGAAACACAGATACGCAGTATTTT	CASSPSWGNTDTQYF
TRBV2	few	TRBJ1-2	.	TGTGCCAGCAGTGGGGACACTGTTAACTATGGCTACACCTTC	CASSGDTVNYGYTF
TRBV7-9	.	TRBJ1-6	.	TGTGCCAGCAGCTTAAGGGCAGGGCCGGATTCACCCCTCCACTTT	CASSLRAGPDSPLHF